This TCR beta chain derives from a study of blood T cell repertoires in COVID-19. The overall study: The analysed material was cDNA or gDNA that came from T cells, B-cell-depleted T cells, or PBMCs.

Sequenced by immunoSEQ multiplex PCR; TCRdb stores in-frame clones only, minus some. Of about 100,000 clones detected, less than 85% appear once; the ten largest clones hold approximately 9%. Germline V lookup: CDR1 MNHEY, CDR2 SMNVEV (reference sequence). Trimming at V came to 3 bases and at J to 2 bases, leaving 7 bases not matched to a gene. The CDR3 length is 17 residues. The rearrangement joins TRBV27 to TRBJ2-3; 11 positions agree with TRBD2. The receptor was isolated from a man aged 45 to 65 who had recovered from COVID-19. The sample comprised peripheral blood. This CDR3 is CASSLVGTSGITDTQYF. CDR3 coding DNA: TGTGCCAGCAGTTTGGTCGGGACTAGCGGCATCACAGATACGCAGTATTTT.